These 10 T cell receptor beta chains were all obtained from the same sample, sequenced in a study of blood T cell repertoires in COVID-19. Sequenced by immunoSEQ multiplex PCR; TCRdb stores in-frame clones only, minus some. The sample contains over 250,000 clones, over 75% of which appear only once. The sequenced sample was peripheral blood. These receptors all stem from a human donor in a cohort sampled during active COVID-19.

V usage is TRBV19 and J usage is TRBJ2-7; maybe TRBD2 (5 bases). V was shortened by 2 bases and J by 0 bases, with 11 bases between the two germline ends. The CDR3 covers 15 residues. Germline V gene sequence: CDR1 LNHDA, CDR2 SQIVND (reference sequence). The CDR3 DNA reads TGTGCCAGTAGTATAAAGAGCGGAACCTCCTACGAGCAGTACTTC. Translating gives CASSIKSGTSYEQYF.

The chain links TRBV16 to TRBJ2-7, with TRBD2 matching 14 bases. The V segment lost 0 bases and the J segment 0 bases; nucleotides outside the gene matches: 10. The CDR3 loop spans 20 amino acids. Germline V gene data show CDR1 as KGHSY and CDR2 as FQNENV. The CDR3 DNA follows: TGTGCCAGCAGCCAATCGCGGGGGACTAGCGGGAGTTATAGCTCCTACGAGCAGTACTTC. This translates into CASSQSRGTSGSYSSYEQYF.

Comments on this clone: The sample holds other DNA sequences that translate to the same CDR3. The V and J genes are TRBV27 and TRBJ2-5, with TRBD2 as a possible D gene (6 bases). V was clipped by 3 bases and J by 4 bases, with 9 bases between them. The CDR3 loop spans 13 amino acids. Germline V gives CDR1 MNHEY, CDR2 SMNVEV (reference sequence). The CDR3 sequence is CASSFGGGETQYF. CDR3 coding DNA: TGTGCCAGCAGTTTCGGGGGAGGAGAGACCCAGTACTTC.

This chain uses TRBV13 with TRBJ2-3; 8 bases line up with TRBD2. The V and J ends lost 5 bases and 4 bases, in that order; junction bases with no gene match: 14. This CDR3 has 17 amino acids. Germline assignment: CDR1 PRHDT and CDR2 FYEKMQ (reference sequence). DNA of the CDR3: TGTGCCAGCAGCCTCTCCCGAAGGACTAGCCAAGCAGATACGCAGTATTTT. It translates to CASSLSRRTSQADTQYF.

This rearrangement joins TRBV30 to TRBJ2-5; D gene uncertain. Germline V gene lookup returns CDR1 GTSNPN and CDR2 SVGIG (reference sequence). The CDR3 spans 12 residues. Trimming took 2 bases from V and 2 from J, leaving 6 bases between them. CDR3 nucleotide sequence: TGTGCCTGGAGTTATTTGCAAGAGACCCAGTACTTC. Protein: CAWSYLQETQYF.

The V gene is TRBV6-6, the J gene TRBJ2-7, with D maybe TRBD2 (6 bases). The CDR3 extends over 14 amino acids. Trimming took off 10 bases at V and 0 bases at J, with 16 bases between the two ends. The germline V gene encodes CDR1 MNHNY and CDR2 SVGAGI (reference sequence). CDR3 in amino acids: CATRRGASSYEQYF. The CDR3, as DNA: TGTGCCACCAGGCGCGGGGCCAGCTCCTACGAGCAGTACTTC.

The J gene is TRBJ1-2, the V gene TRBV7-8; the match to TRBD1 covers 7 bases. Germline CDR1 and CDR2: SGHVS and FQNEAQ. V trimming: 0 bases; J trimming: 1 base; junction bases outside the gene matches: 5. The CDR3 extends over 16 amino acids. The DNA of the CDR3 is TGTGCCAGCAGCTTAGCGCGGGACAGAGTTAACTATGGCTACACCTTC. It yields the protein CASSLARDRVNYGYTF.

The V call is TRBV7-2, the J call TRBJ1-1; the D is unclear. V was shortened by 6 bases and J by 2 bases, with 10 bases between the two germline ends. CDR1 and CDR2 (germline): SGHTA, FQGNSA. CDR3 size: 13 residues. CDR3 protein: CASRSQANTEAFF. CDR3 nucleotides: TGTGCCAGCAGAAGTCAGGCTAACACTGAAGCTTTCTTT.

This CDR3 is CASSRLGVAGVFEGEQFF. CDR3 sequence (DNA): TGTGCCAGCAGCCGCCTAGGGGTAGCGGGAGTTTTTGAGGGTGAGCAGTTCTTC. V usage is TRBV3-1 (or the pseudogene TRBV3-2) and J usage is TRBJ2-1, with TRBD2 identical over 9 bases. The V segment lost 4 bases and the J segment 9 bases; nucleotides outside the gene matches: 19. Germline-derived CDR1 and CDR2 are LGHDT and YNNKEL (reference sequence). This CDR3 is 18 amino acids long.

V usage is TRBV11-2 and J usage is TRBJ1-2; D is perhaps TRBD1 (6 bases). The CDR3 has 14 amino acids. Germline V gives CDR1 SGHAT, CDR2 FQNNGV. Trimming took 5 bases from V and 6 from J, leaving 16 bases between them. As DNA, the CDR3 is TGTGCCAGCAGCACTCGTGGGGGCTTGCATGGCTACACCTTC. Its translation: CASSTRGGLHGYTF.